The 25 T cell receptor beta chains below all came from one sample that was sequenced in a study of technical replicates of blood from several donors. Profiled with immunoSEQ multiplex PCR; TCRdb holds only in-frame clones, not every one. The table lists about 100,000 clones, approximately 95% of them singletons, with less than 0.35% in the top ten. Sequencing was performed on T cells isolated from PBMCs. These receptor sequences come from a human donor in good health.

The CDR3 sequence: CASSAGTGGNEQYF. The CDR3 DNA is TGTGCCAGCAGTGCCGGGACAGGGGGTAACGAGCAGTACTTC. The V and J genes are TRBV6-4 and TRBJ2-7, with 11 bases fitting TRBD1. Looked up from germline, CDR1 is MRHNA and CDR2 is SNTAGT. V lost 4 bases, J lost 5 bases, and 4 bases stayed unmatched. CDR3 size: 14 residues.

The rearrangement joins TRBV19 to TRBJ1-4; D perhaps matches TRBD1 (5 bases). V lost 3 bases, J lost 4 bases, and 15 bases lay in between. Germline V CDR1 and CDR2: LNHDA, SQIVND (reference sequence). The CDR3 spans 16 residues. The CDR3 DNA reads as TGTGCCAGTAGTATGTCACCGGGACTGAATAATGAAAAACTGTTTTTT. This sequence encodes CASSMSPGLNNEKLFF.

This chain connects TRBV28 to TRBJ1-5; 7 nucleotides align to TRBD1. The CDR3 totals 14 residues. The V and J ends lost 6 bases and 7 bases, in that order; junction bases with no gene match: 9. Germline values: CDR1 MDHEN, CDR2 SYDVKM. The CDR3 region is CASSSRQGSQPQHF. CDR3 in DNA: TGTGCCAGCAGCTCTAGACAGGGTAGCCAGCCCCAGCATTTT.

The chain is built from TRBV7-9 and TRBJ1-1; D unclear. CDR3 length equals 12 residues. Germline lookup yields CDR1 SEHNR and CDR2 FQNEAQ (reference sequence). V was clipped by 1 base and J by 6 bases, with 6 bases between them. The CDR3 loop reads CASSLDSPEAFF. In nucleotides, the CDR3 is TGTGCCAGCAGCTTAGACAGCCCTGAAGCTTTCTTT. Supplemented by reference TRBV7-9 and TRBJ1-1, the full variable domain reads DTGVSQNPRHKITKRGQNVTFRCDPISEHNRLYWYRQTLGQGPEFLTYFQNEAQLEKSRLLSDRFSAERPKGSFSTLEIQRTEQGDSAMYLCASSLDSPEAFFGQGTRLTVV.

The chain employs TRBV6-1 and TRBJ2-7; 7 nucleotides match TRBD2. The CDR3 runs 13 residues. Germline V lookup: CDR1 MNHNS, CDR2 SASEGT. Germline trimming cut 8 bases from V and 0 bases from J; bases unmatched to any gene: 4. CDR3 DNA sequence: TGTGCCAGCCCTAGCGGTAGCTCCTACGAGCAGTACTTC. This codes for CASPSGSSYEQYF.

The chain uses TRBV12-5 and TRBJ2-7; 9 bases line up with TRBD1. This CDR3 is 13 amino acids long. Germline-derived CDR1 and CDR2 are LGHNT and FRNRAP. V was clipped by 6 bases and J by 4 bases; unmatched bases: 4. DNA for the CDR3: TGTGCTAGTGGCTTAGGACAGGGGTACGAGCAGTACTTC. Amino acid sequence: CASGLGQGYEQYF.

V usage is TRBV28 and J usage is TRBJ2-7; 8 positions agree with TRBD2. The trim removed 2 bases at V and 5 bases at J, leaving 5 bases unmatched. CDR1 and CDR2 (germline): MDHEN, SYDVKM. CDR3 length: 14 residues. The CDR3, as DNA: TGTGCCAGCAGTTTAGTAGCGGGAATCGACGAGCAGTACTTC. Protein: CASSLVAGIDEQYF.

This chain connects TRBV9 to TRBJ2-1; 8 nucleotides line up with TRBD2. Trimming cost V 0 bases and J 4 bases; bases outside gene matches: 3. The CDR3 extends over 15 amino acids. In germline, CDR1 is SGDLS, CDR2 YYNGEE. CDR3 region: CASSVGLAWYNEQFF. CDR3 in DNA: TGTGCCAGCAGCGTAGGACTAGCGTGGTACAATGAGCAGTTCTTC.

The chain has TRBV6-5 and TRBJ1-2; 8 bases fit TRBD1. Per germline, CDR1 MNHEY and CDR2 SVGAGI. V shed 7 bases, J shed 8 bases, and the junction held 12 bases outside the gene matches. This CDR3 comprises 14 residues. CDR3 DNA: TGTGCCAGCAACACAGGGGGTCGCGTAGGAGGCTACACCTTC. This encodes CASNTGGRVGGYTF.

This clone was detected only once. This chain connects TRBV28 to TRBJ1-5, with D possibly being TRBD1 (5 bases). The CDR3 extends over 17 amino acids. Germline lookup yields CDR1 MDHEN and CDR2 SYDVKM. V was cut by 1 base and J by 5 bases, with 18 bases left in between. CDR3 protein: CASSLLGAPGGHQPQHF. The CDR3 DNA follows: TGTGCCAGCAGTTTATTAGGGGCCCCCGGGGGTCATCAGCCCCAGCATTTT.

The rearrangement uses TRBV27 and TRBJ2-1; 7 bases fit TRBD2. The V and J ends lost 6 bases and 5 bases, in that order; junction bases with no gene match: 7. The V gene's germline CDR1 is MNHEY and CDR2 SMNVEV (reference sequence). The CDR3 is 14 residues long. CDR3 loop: CASSRSLADNEQFF. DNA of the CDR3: TGTGCCAGCAGCAGATCGCTAGCGGACAATGAGCAGTTCTTC.

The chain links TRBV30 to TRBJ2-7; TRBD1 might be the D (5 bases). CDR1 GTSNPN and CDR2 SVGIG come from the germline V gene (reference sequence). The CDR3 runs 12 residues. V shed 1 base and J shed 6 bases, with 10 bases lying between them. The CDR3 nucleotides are TGTGCCTGGAGTGCCCAGGGCTCCGAGCAGTACTTC. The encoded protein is CAWSAQGSEQYF.

Here the CDR3 DNA reads TGTGCCAGCAGCCAAGATGAAGGGACAGGGGAAGTACCCACTGAAGCTTTCTTT. This codes for CASSQDEGTGEVPTEAFF. The chain links TRBV14 to TRBJ1-1; 10 bases are a match to TRBD1. After removal of 0 bases from V and 4 bases from J, the junction contained 11 bases not matched to a gene. This CDR3 comprises 18 residues. Germline V gene lookup returns CDR1 SGHDN and CDR2 FVKESK.

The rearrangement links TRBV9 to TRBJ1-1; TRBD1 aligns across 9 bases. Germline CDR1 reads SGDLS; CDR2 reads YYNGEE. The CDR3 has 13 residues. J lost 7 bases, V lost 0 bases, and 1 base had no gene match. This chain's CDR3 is CASSVEGQGEAFF. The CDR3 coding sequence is TGTGCCAGCAGCGTAGAGGGACAGGGTGAAGCTTTCTTT.

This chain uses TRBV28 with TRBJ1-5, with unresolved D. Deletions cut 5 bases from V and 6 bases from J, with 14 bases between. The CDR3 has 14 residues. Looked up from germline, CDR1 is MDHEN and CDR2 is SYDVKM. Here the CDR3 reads CASSLPGESQPQHF. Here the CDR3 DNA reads TGTGCCAGCAGTCTCCCCGGGGAGTCTCAGCCCCAGCATTTT.

The CDR3, as DNA: TGTGCCAGCAGCGGCAGGGCCCTTCATGGCTACACCTTC. Translating gives CASSGRALHGYTF. The V gene is TRBV7-9, the J gene TRBJ1-2, with a possible D match to TRBD1 (5 bases). Trimming removed 5 bases at V and 6 bases at J, with 13 bases between. CDR1 is SEHNR and CDR2 is FQNEAQ in the germline V gene (reference sequence). CDR3 length: 13 amino acids.

CDR3 in amino acids: CASSIETVTANYGYTF. The CDR3 DNA reads TGTGCCAGTAGTATCGAGACAGTGACTGCTAACTATGGCTACACCTTC. The chain couples TRBV19 to TRBJ1-2; tentative D call: TRBD1 (5 bases). CDR1 is LNHDA and CDR2 is SQIVND in the germline V gene (reference sequence). The CDR3 loop spans 16 amino acids. The germline V and J ends were trimmed by 3 bases and 0 bases, with 14 bases remaining between them.

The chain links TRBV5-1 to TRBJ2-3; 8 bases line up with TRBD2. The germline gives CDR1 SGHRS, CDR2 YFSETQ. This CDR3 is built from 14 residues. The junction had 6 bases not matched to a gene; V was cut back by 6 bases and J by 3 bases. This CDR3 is CASIETSATDTQYF. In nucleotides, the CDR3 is TGCGCCAGCATCGAGACTAGCGCAACAGATACGCAGTATTTT.

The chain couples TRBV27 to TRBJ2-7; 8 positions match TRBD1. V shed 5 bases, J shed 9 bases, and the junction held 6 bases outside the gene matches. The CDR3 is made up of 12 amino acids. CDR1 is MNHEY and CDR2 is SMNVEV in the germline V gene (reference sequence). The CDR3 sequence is CASSQGQGVQYF. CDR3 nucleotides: TGTGCCAGCAGTCAAGGACAGGGAGTGCAGTACTTC.

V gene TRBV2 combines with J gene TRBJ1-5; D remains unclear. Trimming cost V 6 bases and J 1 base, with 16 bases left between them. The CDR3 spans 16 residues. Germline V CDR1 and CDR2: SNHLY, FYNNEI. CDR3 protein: CASREGEGSSNQPQHF. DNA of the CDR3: TGTGCCAGCAGGGAGGGCGAGGGCTCGAGCAATCAGCCCCAGCATTTT.

CDR3: CASSPQGVNTEAFF. The DNA for the CDR3 is TGTGCCAGCAGCCCCCAGGGGGTGAACACTGAAGCTTTCTTT. V gene TRBV11-2 combines with J gene TRBJ1-1, with 7 nucleotides matching TRBD1. The V gene's germline CDR1 is SGHAT and CDR2 FQNNGV. This CDR3 region has 14 residues. V lost 5 bases, J lost 0 bases, and 3 bases stayed unmatched.

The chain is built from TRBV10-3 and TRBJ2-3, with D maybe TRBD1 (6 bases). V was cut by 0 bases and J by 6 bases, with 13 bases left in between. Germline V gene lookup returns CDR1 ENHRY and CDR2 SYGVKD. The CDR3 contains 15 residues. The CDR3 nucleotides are TGTGCCATCAGTGAGTCGGCAGGGGCTGGGGATACGCAGTATTTT. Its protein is CAISESAGAGDTQYF.

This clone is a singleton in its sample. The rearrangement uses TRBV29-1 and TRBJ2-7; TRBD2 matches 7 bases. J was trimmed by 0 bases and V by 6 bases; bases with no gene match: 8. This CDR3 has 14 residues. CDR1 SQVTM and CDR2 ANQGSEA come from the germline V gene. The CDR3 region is CSVSGGEASYEQYF. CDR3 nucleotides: TGCAGCGTGTCTGGGGGGGAGGCCTCCTACGAGCAGTACTTC.

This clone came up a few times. CDR3 in amino acids: CASSGTGDTTYNEQFF. The CDR3 bases are TGTGCCAGCTCAGGGACTGGCGACACCACTTACAATGAGCAGTTCTTC. The V and J genes are TRBV18 and TRBJ2-1; D is perhaps TRBD2 (6 bases). Germline values: CDR1 KGHSH, CDR2 LQKENI. Trimming cost V 5 bases and J 4 bases, with 18 bases left between them. CDR3 length equals 16 residues.

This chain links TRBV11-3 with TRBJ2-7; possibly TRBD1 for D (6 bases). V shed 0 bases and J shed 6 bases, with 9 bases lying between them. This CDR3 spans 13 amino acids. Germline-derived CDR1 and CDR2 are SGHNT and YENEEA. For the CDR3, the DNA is TGTGCCAGCAGCTTAGATCACAGGGCCGAGCAGTACTTC. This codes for CASSLDHRAEQYF.